This T cell receptor (beta chain) was identified during a study of blood T cell repertoires in COVID-19. Study as a whole: The cDNA or gDNA used as material had been derived from T cells, B-cell-depleted T cells, or PBMCs.

Using immunoSEQ multiplex PCR, the repertoire was profiled, and TCRdb retains in-frame clones only, with some absent. The sample comprises under 200,000 clones, approximately 80% of which are singletons, and 10% to 15% rests with the top ten. The CDR3 runs 15 residues. Germline V CDR1 and CDR2: ENHRY, SYGVKD. Trimming cost V 4 bases and J 6 bases; bases outside gene matches: 4. The sequence came from a woman in her sixties who had recovered from COVID-19. The chain employs TRBV10-3 and TRBJ1-6; 9 bases are shared with TRBD1. The sequencing input was PBMCs or T cells enriched from blood (not recorded which). The CDR3 DNA reads TGTGCCATCAGTGCGGGACAGGGAGGTAATTCACCCCTCCACTTT. Translating gives CAISAGQGGNSPLHF.